Shown below are 5 T cell receptor beta chains from a single sample sequenced in a study of cytomegalovirus exposure and HLA in healthy donors. Primers included in the PCR were 60 Vbeta and 13 Jbeta primers. Generated by immunoSEQ multiplex PCR, the TCRdb table keeps only in-frame clones and is missing some. The sample lists 200,000 to 300,000 clones, just under 85% seen once, with 1.5% to 2.5% in the top ten. The sample taken for sequencing was PBMCs. All receptors derive from a woman aged 40 to 55 in good health and CMV-seropositive.

The chain combines TRBV28 with TRBJ2-3, with D tentatively TRBD2 (5 bases). Trimming took off 5 bases at V and 0 bases at J, with 15 bases between the two ends. This CDR3 spans 16 amino acids. CDR1 and CDR2 from the germline V gene are MDHEN and SYDVKM. The CDR3 DNA reads TGTGCCAGCAGTCTAGCCTGGACCACTAGCACAGATACGCAGTATTTT. The encoded protein is CASSLAWTTSTDTQYF.

The V call is TRBV30, the J call TRBJ1-4; no clear D. Germline V gives CDR1 GTSNPN, CDR2 SVGIG (reference sequence). V was trimmed by 1 base and J by 8 bases, leaving 14 bases between them. The CDR3 length is 14 residues. The chain's CDR3 is CAWSAASEAEKLFF. DNA for the CDR3: TGTGCCTGGAGTGCAGCTAGTGAAGCCGAAAAACTGTTTTTT. The variable domain in full, with the rest retrieved from reference TRBV30 and TRBJ1-4, is SQTIHQWPATLVQPVGSPLSLECTVEGTSNPNLYWYRQAAGRGLQLLFYSVGIGQISSEVPQNLSASRPQDRQFILSSKKLLLSDSGFYLCAWSAASEAEKLFFGSGTQLSVL.

The rearrangement joins TRBV30 to TRBJ2-3; 9 bases agree with TRBD2. This CDR3 region has 12 residues. CDR1 and CDR2 from the germline V gene are GTSNPN and SVGIG (reference sequence). Trimming removed 4 bases from V and 8 bases from J; junction bases left unmatched: 4. The CDR3 sequence is CAWTSGNPTQYF. In DNA, the CDR3 is TGTGCCTGGACTAGCGGGAACCCTACGCAGTATTTT.

The chain uses TRBV19 and TRBJ1-2; perhaps TRBD1 as D (5 bases). V lost 5 bases to trimming and J lost 2 bases, with 12 bases between them. Looked up from germline, CDR1 is LNHDA and CDR2 is SQIVND (reference sequence). The CDR3 extends over 14 amino acids. CDR3 DNA sequence: TGTGCCAGTAGTCCCCGACAGAGAAACTATGGCTACACCTTC. This codes for CASSPRQRNYGYTF.

This sequence joins TRBV11-1 and TRBJ2-4; D is ambiguous. Germline V gene sequence: CDR1 SGHAT, CDR2 FQDESV (reference sequence). V lost 2 bases and J 0 bases, leaving 11 bases between the germline ends. The CDR3 is 16 amino acids. CDR3 sequence reads: CASSLTRNLAKNIQYF. In nucleotides, the CDR3 is TGTGCCAGCAGCTTAACCCGAAACTTAGCCAAAAACATTCAGTACTTC.